The present T cell receptor beta chain was sequenced within a study of identical twins. TCRdb reprocessed the 5' RACE reads via MiXCR and lists one record per CDR3 protein. Among 690,000 or so distinct CDR3 sequences listed, 8.6% were seen once. This clonotype has only a few counts. V was shortened by 3 bases and J by 2 bases, with 14 bases between the two germline ends. This CDR3 region has 14 residues. Germline V gene data show CDR1 as DFQATT and CDR2 as SNEGSKA (reference sequence). The same specimen was also included in a second study, on yellow fever vaccine responses in identical twins.

The chain is built from TRBV20-1 and TRBJ2-7; D gene uncertain. The clonotype comes from a woman between 18 and 30 years old in good health. Source material: PBMCs. CDR3 DNA sequence: TGCAGTGCTAGGCCGTTCGTAGAGACCTACGAGCAGTACTTC. The encoded protein is CSARPFVETYEQYF.